Shown below are 24 T cell receptor beta chains from a single sample sequenced in a study of cytomegalovirus exposure and HLA in healthy donors. The PCR used 60 Vbeta and 13 Jbeta primers. Profiled with immunoSEQ multiplex PCR; TCRdb holds only in-frame clones, not every one. The sample lists approximately 180,000 clones, roughly 80% occurring once. The sequenced sample consisted of PBMCs. The receptors stem from a woman between 18 and 29 years old in good health and CMV-seronegative.

This sequence joins TRBV29-1 and TRBJ1-1; 7 bases agree with TRBD1. The junction had 15 bases not matched to a gene; V was cut back by 5 bases and J by 0 bases. CDR1 is SQVTM, CDR2 ANQGSEA, per germline. The CDR3 totals 17 residues. CDR3 protein: CSVHPMLGGMVNTEAFF. As DNA, the CDR3 is TGCAGCGTTCACCCGATGCTAGGGGGCATGGTGAACACTGAAGCTTTCTTT. Based on the CDR3 plus reference TRBV29-1 and TRBJ1-1, the full variable domain is SAVISQKPSRDICQRGTSLTIQCQVDSQVTMMFWYRQQPGQSLTLIATANQGSEATYESGFVIDKFPISRPNLTFSTLTVSNMSPEDSSIYLCSVHPMLGGMVNTEAFFGQGTRLTVV.

V gene TRBV7-9 combines with J gene TRBJ2-3; 14 bases fit TRBD2. The CDR3 totals 17 residues. With V trimmed by 3 bases and J by 2 bases, 4 bases remained unmatched. Germline V gene lookup returns CDR1 SEHNR and CDR2 FQNEAQ (reference sequence). The CDR3 nucleotides are TGTGCCAGCAGCTTGGGACTAGCGGGGGATCTCACAGATACGCAGTATTTT. Its protein is CASSLGLAGDLTDTQYF. Filled out from reference TRBV7-9 and TRBJ2-3, the complete variable domain reads DTGVSQNPRHKITKRGQNVTFRCDPISEHNRLYWYRQTLGQGPEFLTYFQNEAQLEKSRLLSDRFSAERPKGSFSTLEIQRTEQGDSAMYLCASSLGLAGDLTDTQYFGPGTRLTVL.

This chain connects TRBV4-2 to TRBJ1-4; maybe TRBD1 (5 bases). Trimming took off 4 bases at V and 5 bases at J, with 20 bases between the two ends. CDR1 and CDR2 (germline): LGHNA, YNFKEQ. This CDR3 comprises 17 residues. The CDR3 here is CASSPYGAALLNEKLFF. The CDR3 DNA reads as TGTGCCAGCAGCCCCTATGGGGCAGCACTTCTCAATGAAAAACTGTTTTTT.

The chain has TRBV28 and TRBJ1-5; 9 nucleotides match TRBD1. This CDR3 spans 14 amino acids. V trimming: 5 bases; J trimming: 5 bases; junction bases outside the gene matches: 4. The germline V gene encodes CDR1 MDHEN and CDR2 SYDVKM. The CDR3: CASSAGTGYQPQHF. CDR3 nucleotides: TGTGCCAGCAGTGCCGGGACAGGGTATCAGCCCCAGCATTTT.

The rearrangement links TRBV28 to TRBJ1-4; D perhaps matches TRBD1 (6 bases). CDR1 is MDHEN and CDR2 is SYDVKM in the germline V gene. The CDR3 runs 16 residues. Trimming removed 4 bases from V and 5 bases from J, with 17 bases in between. The CDR3 DNA is TGTGCCAGCAGTTCCCTTTCCGGGGGGCTGAATGAAAAACTGTTTTTT. Translated: CASSSLSGGLNEKLFF.

CDR3 bases: TGTGCCAGCAGCAATCAGGGGTCCGGGGAGCTGTTTTTT. As protein: CASSNQGSGELFF. The rearrangement joins TRBV2 to TRBJ2-2, with D perhaps TRBD1 (6 bases). Trimming left V 6 bases short and J 6 bases short, with 11 bases between. Germline values: CDR1 SNHLY, CDR2 FYNNEI. The CDR3 covers 13 residues.

The gene calls are TRBV30 and TRBJ1-2; D perhaps matches TRBD1 (5 bases). Trimming stripped 1 base from V and 5 bases from J, with 17 bases between. This CDR3 has 15 amino acids. Germline V CDR1 and CDR2: GTSNPN, SVGIG (reference sequence). CDR3 DNA: TGTGCCTGGAGTGGGAATAGGGGTTTTCGGTATGGCTACACCTTC. Translation: CAWSGNRGFRYGYTF. Looking up the rest from reference TRBV30 and TRBJ1-2 gives the full variable domain: SQTIHQWPATLVQPVGSPLSLECTVEGTSNPNLYWYRQAAGRGLQLLFYSVGIGQISSEVPQNLSASRPQDRQFILSSKKLLLSDSGFYLCAWSGNRGFRYGYTFGSGTRLTVV.

This chain connects TRBV4-3 to TRBJ1-2; D is uncertain. The CDR3 is made up of 17 amino acids. Per germline, CDR1 LGHNA and CDR2 YSLEER. V lost 1 base, J lost 8 bases, and 23 bases lay in between. The CDR3 nucleotides read TGCGCCAGCAGCCAAGGGTCAGGATCCCTATCGTATGCGGGCTACACCTTC. This encodes CASSQGSGSLSYAGYTF.

The gene calls are TRBV5-1 and TRBJ2-1, with 9 nucleotides matching TRBD1. Germline lookup yields CDR1 SGHRS and CDR2 YFSETQ. V lost 4 bases and J lost 8; bases outside the gene matches: 13. This CDR3 has 16 amino acids. This chain's CDR3 is CASSEATGGLRDEQFF. The CDR3 DNA sequence: TGCGCCAGCAGCGAGGCGACAGGGGGTCTACGGGATGAGCAGTTCTTC.

The chain joins TRBV5-1 to TRBJ2-7, with 14 bases that match TRBD2. The CDR3 sequence is 16 residues long. Germline CDR1 SGHRS, CDR2 YFSETQ. The junction had 6 bases not matched to a gene; V was cut back by 4 bases and J by 3 bases. The CDR3, as DNA: TGCGCCAGCAGCCAGGGACTAGCGGGAGCCGTCTACGAGCAGTACTTC. Amino acid sequence: CASSQGLAGAVYEQYF.

The rearrangement links TRBV5-4 to TRBJ2-3; the match to TRBD2 covers 12 bases. CDR3 length: 16 residues. The J segment lost 1 base and the V segment lost 4 bases, leaving 4 bases of the junction unmatched. Germline CDR1 reads SGHNT; CDR2 reads YYREEE (reference sequence). The CDR3 reads CASSRTSGTRTDTQYF. DNA for the CDR3: TGTGCCAGCAGCCGGACTAGCGGGACCCGCACAGATACGCAGTATTTT.

The chain is built from TRBV11-3 and TRBJ2-2; possibly TRBD1 for D (6 bases). The CDR3 runs 13 residues. Germline-derived CDR1 and CDR2 are SGHNT and YENEEA. V was clipped by 5 bases and J by 4 bases, with 8 bases between them. The CDR3 loop is CASSRGGTGELFF. The DNA for the CDR3 is TGTGCCAGCAGCCGAGGGGGCACCGGGGAGCTGTTTTTT.

V is TRBV25-1 and J is TRBJ1-3; D is perhaps TRBD1 (5 bases). Looked up from germline, CDR1 is MGHDK and CDR2 is SYGVNS. V lost 2 bases, J lost 4 bases, and 9 bases lay in between. The CDR3 runs 14 residues. CDR3 sequence: CASSERGSGNTIYF. CDR3 DNA sequence: TGTGCCAGCAGTGAAAGGGGATCAGGAAACACCATATATTTT.

The rearrangement uses TRBV21-1 and TRBJ2-7; TRBD2 is the table's D call, not checked against the DNA. TRBV21-1 is annotated as a pseudogene. The CDR3 has 18 amino acids. CDR3 residues: CASSKEGLTSGLSYEQYV. The DNA for the CDR3 is TGTGCCAGCAGCAAAGAAGGGCTGACGAGCGGGCTTTCCTACGAGCAGTACGTC.

CDR3 sequence reads: CASSSRDRYGYTF. The CDR3 DNA reads as TGTGCCAGTAGTTCCCGGGACAGATACGGCTACACCTTC. The chain joins TRBV19 to TRBJ1-2; the match to TRBD1 covers 7 bases. Trimming at V came to 5 bases and at J to 8 bases, leaving 8 bases not matched to a gene. Germline-derived CDR1 and CDR2 are LNHDA and SQIVND (reference sequence). CDR3 length: 13 residues.

The chain employs TRBV6-6 and TRBJ1-5; D is unresolved. The germline V and J ends were trimmed by 11 bases and 3 bases, with 11 bases remaining between them. Germline CDR1 reads MNHNY; CDR2 reads SVGAGI (reference sequence). The CDR3 contains 12 residues. This CDR3 is CAGSQNNQPQHF. For the CDR3, the DNA is TGTGCCGGCTCGCAGAACAATCAGCCCCAGCATTTT.

The chain links TRBV7-2 to TRBJ1-5; possible D gene TRBD1, 5 bases. In germline, CDR1 is SGHTA, CDR2 FQGNSA. Trimming removed 2 bases from V and 7 bases from J, with 9 bases in between. The CDR3 runs 13 residues. CDR3 DNA: TGTGCCAGCAGCTTAAGGGGTTTGCAGCCCCAGCATTTT. Protein product: CASSLRGLQPQHF.

This clone was observed a few times. The V call is TRBV4-1, the J call TRBJ1-1; no firm D call. The CDR3 loop spans 14 amino acids. Trimming left V 4 bases short and J 8 bases short, with 17 bases between. Germline assignment: CDR1 MGHRA and CDR2 YSYEKL. CDR3 loop: CASSPHLGRPEAFF. The CDR3 nucleotides are TGCGCCAGCAGCCCCCATCTAGGAAGGCCCGAAGCTTTCTTT.

To note about this clone: The junction shows a germline mismatch at one end, possibly a read error. The rearrangement joins TRBV7-9 to TRBJ2-5; tentative D call: TRBD1 (5 bases). CDR3 length equals 12 residues. The V gene's germline CDR1 is SEHNR and CDR2 FQNEAQ (reference sequence). The CDR3 nucleotides read TGTTCCAGCAGTGGGGCTAGGGAGACCCAGTACTTC. Translation: CSSSGARETQYF.

The V gene is TRBV10-3, the J gene TRBJ1-5, with a weak D call TRBD1 (5 bases). Germline CDR1 ENHRY, CDR2 SYGVKD. Trimming took 2 bases from V and 4 from J, leaving 15 bases between them. The CDR3 spans 16 residues. The CDR3 protein is CAISEGGGIGNQPQHF. In nucleotides, the CDR3 is TGTGCCATCAGTGAGGGCGGGGGTATAGGGAATCAGCCCCAGCATTTT.

In this sample, this clone turned up a few times. V is TRBV5-1 and J is TRBJ1-1, with TRBD1 matching over 8 bases. Germline V lookup: CDR1 SGHRS, CDR2 YFSETQ. The CDR3 has 18 amino acids. Losses at the gene ends were 5 bases for V and 0 bases for J; bases not matched to a gene: 15. CDR3 protein: CASRLYPPGQDLNTEAFF. The CDR3 region has the DNA TGCGCCAGCAGACTATATCCCCCGGGACAGGACTTGAACACTGAAGCTTTCTTT.

This clone was seen once. The genes are TRBV15 and TRBJ1-1, with D perhaps TRBD1 (6 bases). The germline V gene has CDR1 LNHNV and CDR2 YYDKDF (reference sequence). The V end lost 0 bases, the J end lost 13 bases, and 18 bases lay between the germline ends. This CDR3 has 14 amino acids. This chain's CDR3 is CATSREGWQGNFFF. Here the CDR3 DNA reads TGTGCCACCAGCAGAGAAGGCTGGCAGGGGAATTTTTTCTTT.

This sequence joins TRBV18 and TRBJ2-1; 8 positions match TRBD2. The germline gives CDR1 KGHSH, CDR2 LQKENI. The ends lost 2 bases at V and 0 bases at J; junction bases unmatched: 9. CDR3 length equals 18 residues. The DNA of the CDR3 is TGTGCCAGCTCACCAGGTACTAGCGGCAATCCCTCCTACAATGAGCAGTTCTTC. It specifies CASSPGTSGNPSYNEQFF.

The rearrangement links TRBV2 to TRBJ1-3, with 9 bases that match TRBD1. Germline CDR1 SNHLY, CDR2 FYNNEI. CDR3 length: 21 residues. V dropped 2 bases and J dropped 0; count of bases not matched to a gene: 17. CDR3 region: CASSEPHPTQGQGSSGNTIYF. The CDR3 DNA sequence: TGTGCCAGCAGTGAACCTCATCCTACTCAAGGACAGGGGTCCTCTGGAAACACCATATATTTT.